A selection of T cell receptor beta chains follows, all from one sample in a study of cytomegalovirus exposure and HLA in healthy donors. Only in-frame clones appear in the TCRdb table, and some are missing; sequencing was by immunoSEQ multiplex PCR. The data contain roughly 180,000 clones, over 80% of them seen just once; the ten biggest clones take up 1.5% to 1.7%. The sample was PBMCs. Receptors originate from a man aged 35 to 55 in good health and CMV-seronegative. Both conserved end residues are part of each CDR3. The order of the fields is D gene, V gene, clone size, J gene, CDR3 protein, CDR3 DNA. The D gene is left open where the match is weak. Clone size is given for some rows only: seen once, a few or many times, or a class if the clone is expanded.

-	TRBV6-5	-	TRBJ2-7	CASSYRAGKVEQYF	TGTGCCAGCAGTTACCGGGCAGGGAAGGTCGAGCAGTACTTC
TRBD1	TRBV28	-	TRBJ1-3	CASSIDRGPGNTIYF	TGTGCCAGCAGTATCGACAGGGGGCCCGGAAACACCATATATTTT
-	TRBV21-1	-	TRBJ2-1	CASNLPGPVNTSGSRDEQFF	TGTGCCAGCAACCTACCGGGACCCGTGAACACTAGCGGGAGTAGGGATGAGCAGTTCTTC
-	TRBV5-1	-	TRBJ2-7	CASSPTGGSYEQYF	TGCGCCAGCAGCCCGACCGGAGGGTCCTACGAGCAGTACTTC
-	TRBV7-3	-	TRBJ2-2	CASSSPGLGELFF	TGTGCCAGCAGCTCTCCAGGCCTTGGGGAGCTGTTTTTT
TRBD2	TRBV7-2	-	TRBJ2-3	CASSPQPSGVSTDTQYF	TGTGCCAGCAGCCCCCAACCTAGCGGGGTCAGCACAGATACGCAGTATTTT
TRBD1	TRBV4-2	-	TRBJ2-1	CASSQPGQGYNEQFF	TGTGCCAGCAGCCAGCCGGGACAGGGATACAATGAGCAGTTCTTC
TRBD2	TRBV7-9	once	TRBJ2-1	CASSNPLAHSGGYNEQFF	TGTGCCAGCAGCAATCCCCTGGCCCATAGCGGGGGCTACAATGAGCAGTTCTTC
TRBD1	TRBV2	-	TRBJ2-2	CASRDRTGNTGELFF	TGTGCCAGCAGAGATAGGACAGGGAACACCGGGGAGCTGTTTTTT
-	TRBV11-3	-	TRBJ2-3	CASSLAVLDTQYF	TGTGCCAGCAGCTTAGCGGTGTTAGATACGCAGTATTTT
TRBD1	TRBV18	once	TRBJ1-2	CASSTGEPYGYTF	TGTGCCAGCTCAACAGGGGAGCCCTATGGCTACACCTTC
-	TRBV30	-	TRBJ1-1	CAWNEWQRNTEAFF	TGTGCCTGGAACGAATGGCAGCGGAACACTGAAGCTTTCTTT
TRBD2	TRBV5-4	-	TRBJ2-7	CASSPGLGEQYF	TGTGCCAGCAGCCCGGGACTAGGCGAGCAGTACTTC
TRBD2	TRBV7-8	-	TRBJ2-3	CASSLLSWAGVGDTQYF	TGTGCCAGCAGCTTATTGAGTTGGGCGGGAGTAGGAGATACGCAGTATTTT
-	TRBV5-1	few	TRBJ2-3	CASSDDYRGTQYF	TGCGCCAGCAGCGACGACTATCGAGGGACGCAGTATTTT
-	TRBV4-3	-	TRBJ2-2	CASSQEARANTGELFF	TGCGCCAGCAGCCAAGAAGCCAGGGCGAACACCGGGGAGCTGTTTTTT
TRBD1	TRBV5-1	-	TRBJ1-1	CASSLGTGTYTEAFF	TGCGCCAGCAGCTTAGGGACAGGGACGTACACTGAAGCTTTCTTT
-	TRBV7-2	few	TRBJ1-1	CASSPRSDPEAFF	TGTGCCAGCAGCCCTCGGAGCGACCCTGAAGCTTTCTTT
-	TRBV15	-	TRBJ2-5	CATSRDFLSETQYF	TGTGCCACCAGCAGAGATTTCCTTTCAGAGACCCAGTACTTC
TRBD1	TRBV19	-	TRBJ1-1	CASSQGAGTEAFF	TGTGCCAGTAGTCAGGGGGCTGGCACTGAAGCTTTCTTT
TRBD1	TRBV5-6	-	TRBJ2-7	CASSLVTGSYEQYF	TGTGCCAGCAGCTTGGTGACAGGGTCGTACGAGCAGTACTTC